A selection of T cell receptor beta chains follows, all from one sample in a study of blood T cell repertoires in COVID-19. The assay was immunoSEQ multiplex PCR, and TCRdb's table has in-frame clones only and misses some. The table includes approximately 40,000 clones, approximately 90% detected once. The material sequenced was peripheral blood. The receptors derive from a man in his 60s with COVID-19, enrolled during active disease. Both conserved end residues are trimmed from each CDR3. The order of the fields is CDR3 protein, V gene, J gene.

CDR3: ASSVVSGPLETQY
V: TRBV9
J: TRBJ2-5

CDR3: ASRVPSGQALGYT
V: TRBV19
J: TRBJ1-2

CDR3: ASSLLPAGGSPEQY
V: TRBV5-1
J: TRBJ2-7

CDR3: ASSPGGGGRTYNEQF
V: TRBV21-1
J: TRBJ2-1

CDR3: ASSIGWSNEQF
V: TRBV19
J: TRBJ2-1

CDR3: ASTDSSTAEAF
V: TRBV27
J: TRBJ1-1

CDR3: ASSFRGTGNTEAF
V: TRBV7-9
J: TRBJ1-1

CDR3: ASSEATGLPTDTQY
V: TRBV2
J: TRBJ2-3

CDR3: ATNQGTLNTGELF
V: TRBV24-1
J: TRBJ2-2

CDR3: ASSLDGRSGRVNEQF
V: TRBV11-2
J: TRBJ2-1

CDR3: AWSRLQGKRAYEQY
V: TRBV30
J: TRBJ2-7

CDR3: ASSLSRTSGYNEQF
V: TRBV7-9
J: TRBJ2-1

CDR3: ASSLTTDTGELF
V: TRBV4-1
J: TRBJ2-2

CDR3: ASSNNRGSYEQY
V: TRBV19
J: TRBJ2-7

CDR3: ASSYLQGQNQPQH
V: TRBV19
J: TRBJ1-5

CDR3: ASSVVGSTVQETQY
V: TRBV9
J: TRBJ2-5

CDR3: ASSQGGLAGSYNEQF
V: TRBV4-1
J: TRBJ2-1

CDR3: ASSSWAGGEEEKLF
V: TRBV9
J: TRBJ1-4

CDR3: ASSLAGTGPYEQY
V: TRBV7-2
J: TRBJ2-7

CDR3: ASSDEPRGTGNTIY
V: TRBV9
J: TRBJ1-3

CDR3: AWSPADTNTGELF
V: TRBV30
J: TRBJ2-2

CDR3: ASSSLPGVRQETQY
V: TRBV7-2
J: TRBJ2-5

CDR3: ASSLAVVTGFREQY
V: TRBV11-2
J: TRBJ2-7

CDR3: ASSYSAGHTFEETQY
V: TRBV6-2/TRBV6-3
J: TRBJ2-5

CDR3: ATRRGVRQPQH
V: TRBV19
J: TRBJ1-5

CDR3: ASSKSGTVNV
V: TRBV19
J: TRBJ1-1

CDR3: ASRPGTGLPETQY
V: TRBV5-4
J: TRBJ2-5

CDR3: ASSWTSHGEQF
V: TRBV4-3
J: TRBJ2-1

CDR3: ASSQGTRPSTDTQY
V: TRBV11-3
J: TRBJ2-3

CDR3: ASRTGQTMNTEAF
V: TRBV2
J: TRBJ1-1

CDR3: ASSQEGGGHNEQF
V: TRBV4-2
J: TRBJ2-1

CDR3: ASSGRDSASYEQY
V: TRBV5-1
J: TRBJ2-7

CDR3: ASSLRDYYNEQF
V: TRBV28
J: TRBJ2-1

CDR3: ASSRQGGSQPQH
V: TRBV11-2
J: TRBJ1-5

CDR3: ASRQGQGNTEAF
V: TRBV6-6
J: TRBJ1-1

CDR3: ASSQAYSVASTSCEQF
V: TRBV28
J: TRBJ2-1

CDR3: AISESPLAGGREQY
V: TRBV10-3
J: TRBJ2-7

CDR3: ASSSGTAFQGYT
V: TRBV28
J: TRBJ1-2

CDR3: ASSPGQGTGFYGYT
V: TRBV6-4
J: TRBJ1-2

CDR3: ASSGQGYEQY
V: TRBV9
J: TRBJ2-7

CDR3: ASSTSGQGQETQY
V: TRBV2
J: TRBJ2-5

CDR3: ASSPSLATQNTGELF
V: TRBV18
J: TRBJ2-2

CDR3: ASRDRGGNTIY
V: TRBV3-1/TRBV3-2
J: TRBJ1-3

CDR3: AISASYGYT
V: TRBV10-3
J: TRBJ1-2

CDR3: ASSVGSNQPQH
V: TRBV2
J: TRBJ1-5

CDR3: ASSLNRGNEQY
V: TRBV5-6
J: TRBJ2-7

CDR3: ASSQGGMSNQPQH
V: TRBV7-2
J: TRBJ1-5

CDR3: ASSPRTTGRSSYEQY
V: TRBV11-2
J: TRBJ2-7

CDR3: ASSRGNSPLH
V: TRBV4-2
J: TRBJ1-6

CDR3: ASSQTSGSSYEQY
V: TRBV6-2/TRBV6-3
J: TRBJ2-7

CDR3: ASSPLSAGVTEAF
V: TRBV3-1/TRBV3-2
J: TRBJ1-1

CDR3: ASSSGSLRAEQF
V: TRBV5-1
J: TRBJ2-1

CDR3: SVAYSLHSYEQY
V: TRBV29-1
J: TRBJ2-7

CDR3: ASSLFRAGSVGTEAF
V: TRBV28
J: TRBJ1-1

CDR3: ASSQGHNTEAF
V: TRBV18
J: TRBJ1-1

CDR3: ASSLDHVQGWTYNEQF
V: TRBV11-2
J: TRBJ2-1

CDR3: ASSFFTGYGYT
V: TRBV12-3/TRBV12-4
J: TRBJ1-2

CDR3: ASSFGQGYYEQY
V: TRBV5-1
J: TRBJ2-7

CDR3: ASSRTRNEQF
V: TRBV19
J: TRBJ2-1

CDR3: ASSLGTNYGYT
V: TRBV5-1
J: TRBJ1-2